The 14 T cell receptor beta chains in this list originate from one sample, sequenced in a study of tumor and adjacent non-tumor tissue in lung cancer. The template was RNA from unsorted bulk tissue. More than 3 cm separated this lung sample from the edge of the tumor. The library came from three nested PCR rounds adapted from ARM-PCR protocols. Using its own MiXCR run on the multiplex PCR reads, TCRdb lists one record per CDR3 protein. The table includes approximately 82,000 distinct CDR3 sequences, 76% detected once. The sample comprised distant non-tumor lung tissue. The receptors originated from a man in his 70s with non-small cell lung cancer.

This clonotype was observed a single time. As the CDR3 is not closed by the conserved phenylalanine or tryptophan, this likely results from a read error. CDR3 sequence reads: CVSSLVDTGVAGELFH. In DNA, the CDR3 is TGTGTCAGCAGCTTAGTGGACACAGGGGTTGCCGGGGAGCTGTTTCAT. The chain has TRBV11-2 and TRBJ2-2, with 7 bases matching TRBD1. Germline V CDR1 and CDR2: SGHAT, FQNNGV. The CDR3 spans 16 residues.

With respect to this clonotype: Compared with germline, one end of the junction differs, possibly owing to a read error. This chain joins TRBV6-2 or TRBV6-3 and TRBJ2-5, with D possibly called TRBD1 or TRBD2 (5 bases each). This CDR3 has 15 residues. Germline V gene lookup returns CDR1 MNHEY and CDR2 SVGEGT. The CDR3 region has the DNA TGTGCAAGCAGTTACGGCGGATGGGACCAAGAGACCCAGCACTTC. This codes for CASSYGGWDQETQHF.

Details on this clonotype: A clone one base away is much larger, so this may be a read error. V usage is TRBV20-1 and J usage is TRBJ1-2, with TRBD1 identical over 8 bases. The V gene's germline CDR1 is DFQATT and CDR2 SNEGSKA (reference sequence). The CDR3 contains 14 residues. The CDR3 region is CSARPGQELYDYTF. The CDR3 DNA is TGCAGTGCTAGACCGGGACAGGAACTTTATGACTACACCTTC.

The chain has TRBV6-6 and TRBJ2-3, with 12 bases identical to TRBD2. This CDR3 has 21 amino acids. After removal of 0 bases from V and 0 bases from J, the junction contained 13 bases not matched to a gene. CDR1 is MNHNY, CDR2 SVGAGI, per germline (reference sequence). The CDR3 nucleotides read TGTGCCAGCAGTTACTCAGGACAGGGAACTAGCGGGAGGTCTAGCACAGATACGCAGTATTTT. It yields the protein CASSYSGQGTSGRSSTDTQYF.

This clonotype was observed a few times. This may arise from a read error, as a much more abundant clone is one base away. This chain connects TRBV28 to TRBJ2-1; D uncertain. Germline values: CDR1 MDHEN, CDR2 SYDVKM. CDR3 length: 16 amino acids. V shed 6 bases and J shed 0 bases, with 15 bases lying between them. CDR3 bases: TGTGCCAGCAGCCACTTTCGAGGATCCTCCTACAATGAGCAGTTCTTC. Translation: CASSHFRGSSYNEQFF.

The chain couples TRBV11-2 to TRBJ2-1, with 9 bases that match TRBD2. CDR3 length: 16 residues. Germline trimming cut 4 bases from V and 6 bases from J; bases unmatched to any gene: 10. In germline, CDR1 is SGHAT, CDR2 FQNNGV. CDR3 in DNA: TGTGCCAGCAGCTCCCGACTAGCGGAGATAATCAATGAGCAGTTCTTC. This encodes CASSSRLAEIINEQFF.

This clonotype appeared a few times. This may be a read error: a much more frequent sequence differs by one nucleotide. The chain carries TRBV6-5 and TRBJ2-3; weak D call: TRBD1 (6 bases). Germline V gene data show CDR1 as MNHEY and CDR2 as SVGAGI. This CDR3 contains 14 residues. Here the CDR3 DNA reads TGTGCCAGCAGGAAAGGGGGAAGCACAGATACGCGGTATTTT. Amino acids: CASRKGGSTDTRYF.

Comment on this clonotype: The junction departs from germline at one end; a sequencing error may be responsible. The rearrangement links TRBV4-1 to TRBJ2-4; 7 positions agree with TRBD2. The CDR3 covers 17 residues. CDR1 MGHRA and CDR2 YSYEKL come from the germline V gene. The CDR3: CASSQEARGGEGSIQYF. CDR3 sequence (DNA): TGTGCCAGCAGCCAAGAGGCACGCGGGGGTGAAGGAAGCATTCAGTACTTC.

This clonotype was counted only a few times. The rearrangement uses TRBV2 and TRBJ2-3; possibly TRBD1 for D (6 bases). The germline V and J ends were trimmed by 4 bases and 0 bases, with 11 bases remaining between them. The CDR3 spans 15 residues. Germline values: CDR1 SNHLY, CDR2 FYNNEI. The CDR3 region is CASSVRGTSTDTQYF. In DNA form, the CDR3 reads TGTGCCAGCAGTGTCAGGGGAACTAGCACAGATACGCAGTATTTT.

In the case of this clonotype: One end of the junction fails to match germline, which may point to a read error. The CDR3 bases are TGTACCAGCAGCTTAGAAACAGAACGTAATGAAGAACTGTTTTTT. Translation: CTSSLETERNEELFF. V gene TRBV11-2 combines with J gene TRBJ1-4; D call uncertain. Germline-derived CDR1 and CDR2 are SGHAT and FQNNGV. There are 15 residues in the CDR3.

The chain recombines TRBV28 with TRBJ1-5; D is undetermined. In germline, CDR1 is MDHEN, CDR2 SYDVKM. Trimming took 6 bases from V and 7 from J, leaving 13 bases between them. The CDR3 is 13 amino acids. CDR3 sequence (DNA): TGTGCCAGCAGACCGCCGGCGTTGCAGCCCCAGCATTTT. It encodes CASRPPALQPQHF.

As to this clonotype: No conserved phenylalanine or tryptophan ends this CDR3, so it is likely a read error. The J gene is TRBJ2-1, the V gene TRBV10-3; D is unresolved. This CDR3 is built from 15 residues. Germline CDR1 and CDR2: ENHRY and SYGVKD. DNA of the CDR3: TGTGCCATCAGTGATATGGCTGTAACCTACAATGGGCAGTTCCTC. Translation gives CAISDMAVTYNGQFL.

With respect to this clonotype: With a much larger clone just one base away, this may be a read error. This chain links TRBV5-6 with TRBJ1-1; D gene ambiguous. CDR1 and CDR2 (germline): SGHDT, YYEEEE. There are 15 residues in the CDR3. CDR3: CASSPLRGLTTEAIF. In nucleotides, the CDR3 is TGTGCCAGCAGCCCGTTACGAGGTTTGACCACTGAAGCTATCTTT.

The chain carries TRBV10-2 and TRBJ2-7; a weak D match, TRBD2 (6 bases). The CDR3 is made up of 13 amino acids. The germline V gene has CDR1 WSHSY and CDR2 SAAADI. CDR3 residues: CPTFGGGPYEQYF. The CDR3 DNA reads as TGCCCCACCTTCGGGGGTGGGCCATACGAGCAGTACTTC.